This section outlines one T cell receptor (beta chain) sequence together with its context. Its antigen is unidentified. Germline CDR1 is MGHRA and CDR2 is YSYEKL. The CDR3 is made up of 18 amino acids. V dropped 4 bases and J dropped 0; count of bases not matched to a gene: 10. This sample stems from a study of blood T cells in healthy people across ages. Study results and caveats: Roughly linear declines in TCR beta diversity per million T cells occurred with age.

Total RNA, at least 5 micrograms per sample, was extracted from PBMCs. Primers used in a second PCR of roughly 6 to 12 cycles were a sample-barcoded 5' primer and a J-beta primer mix. Each cDNA was tagged by a template-switch adaptor containing 12 random nucleotides. Via MiXCR, TCRdb re-called the 5' RACE reads, giving one row per CDR3 protein. This table has 800,000 to 1,000,000 distinct CDR3 sequences, roughly 43% appearing once. This chain joins TRBV4-1 and TRBJ2-3; 10 bases line up with TRBD2. The clonotype originates from a man aged 25 to 45 in good health. The specimen sequenced was blood. This CDR3 reads CASSLEAQRGGSTDTQYF. Here the CDR3 DNA reads TGCGCCAGCAGCCTCGAGGCCCAGCGGGGGGGTAGCACAGATACGCAGTATTTT.